The following is a T cell receptor beta chain sequence with its context. The CDR3 has 14 residues. Per germline, CDR1 SGHTA and CDR2 FQGNSA. V was pared by 7 bases and J by 4 bases, with 7 bases of the junction left unmatched. The data were produced by immunoSEQ multiplex PCR, yet TCRdb's version contains in-frame clones alone and is incomplete. In the table there are 50,000 to 65,000 clones, approximately 86% of which are singletons. Blood specimens came from baseline, cycle 4 day 1, and cycle 7 day 1. The data originate from a study of OX40 agonist ivuxolimab in advanced cancers. The chain is built from TRBV7-2 and TRBJ2-7, with 10 bases aligning to TRBD2. This specimen consisted of CD4+ or CD8+ T cells sorted from blood, obtained in a trial of the OX40 agonist ivuxolimab. This clonotype was sampled from an adult with an advanced solid tumor such as melanoma, head and neck, liver or kidney cancer. CDR3 residues: CASTASGSLYEQYF. The DNA for the CDR3 is TGTGCCAGCACTGCTAGCGGGAGTCTGTACGAGCAGTACTTC.